The T cell receptor (beta chain) described here comes from a study of siplizumab effects on memory and regulatory T cells. About this clone: Its antigen is not identified.

The germline gives CDR1 MNHEY, CDR2 SMNVEV (reference sequence). The V and J ends lost 4 bases and 8 bases respectively, with 14 bases between them. There are 14 residues in the CDR3. The table came from immunoSEQ multiplex PCR; TCRdb's copy has only in-frame clones and leaves some out. The sample yields some 87,000 clones, 85% to 90% seen once. General study findings and limits: In siplizumab cultures, the suppressive function of proliferating Tregs remained unconfirmed. In roughly 80-96% of proliferating CD4+ or CD8+ clones, a naive or memory phenotype could not be assigned. Naive T cells apparently outstripped memory cells in diversity and seemed major alloresponse contributors. A minor share of alloreactive clones matched unstimulated subsets.

The TCR originated in a human donor in good health. The chain combines TRBV27 with TRBJ1-4, with D tentatively TRBD1 (6 bases). The specimen was CD4+ T cells sorted from blood. The CDR3 protein is CASSSPGRGEKLFF. The CDR3 DNA follows: TGTGCCAGCAGTTCGCCGGGTAGGGGGGAAAAACTGTTTTTT.